This is a list of T cell receptor beta chains from one sample in a study of blood T cells in healthy people across ages. TCRdb processed the 5' RACE reads anew with MiXCR; each CDR3 protein has one entry. The table shows roughly 1,300,000 distinct CDR3 sequences, with almost 60% occurring only once. The material sequenced was blood. These receptors came from a man between 18 and 29 years old in good health. Both conserved end residues are part of each CDR3. The D gene is left open where the match is weak. Clone size appears in some rows only: once, few, many, or a class for an expanded clone.

v_call: TRBV7-9
d_call: TRBD1
j_call: TRBJ1-2
clone_size: NA
cdr3_nt: TGTGCCAGCAGCTTAGCGGACAGGGGATCGTATAGCTATGGCTACACCTTC
cdr3_aa: CASSLADRGSYSYGYTF

v_call: TRBV7-2
d_call: TRBD1
j_call: TRBJ2-3
clone_size: NA
cdr3_nt: TGTGCCAGCAGCCAACGGGACAGGGGGGATGATACGCAGTATTTT
cdr3_aa: CASSQRDRGDDTQYF

v_call: TRBV27
d_call: NA
j_call: TRBJ1-1
clone_size: NA
cdr3_nt: TGTGCCAGCAAAGAAAATGTGAACACTGAAGCTTTCTTT
cdr3_aa: CASKENVNTEAFF

v_call: TRBV20-1
d_call: NA
j_call: TRBJ2-7
clone_size: few
cdr3_nt: TGCAGTGCGGAGACATGGGGGAGAACCTACGAGCAGTACTTC
cdr3_aa: CSAETWGRTYEQYF

v_call: TRBV12-3/TRBV12-4
d_call: TRBD1
j_call: TRBJ1-4
clone_size: NA
cdr3_nt: TGTGCCAGCGGAGACAGGGGGGATGAAAAACTGTTTTTT
cdr3_aa: CASGDRGDEKLFF

v_call: TRBV11-2
d_call: TRBD2
j_call: TRBJ2-3
clone_size: few
cdr3_nt: TGTGCCAGCAGCCCCTCCGAGCGGGGGTACACTTTCTTATTGGCGCAGTATTTT
cdr3_aa: CASSPSERGYTFLLAQYF

v_call: TRBV12-3/TRBV12-4
d_call: NA
j_call: TRBJ2-1
clone_size: once
cdr3_nt: TGTGCCAGCAGTGGGTCACACAATGAGCAGTTCTTC
cdr3_aa: CASSGSHNEQFF

v_call: TRBV12-3/TRBV12-4
d_call: TRBD1
j_call: TRBJ1-2
clone_size: NA
cdr3_nt: TGTGCCAGCAGATCCCGTCGGACAGGGAGAGGTGGCTACACCTTC
cdr3_aa: CASRSRRTGRGGYTF

v_call: TRBV6-1
d_call: NA
j_call: TRBJ2-5
clone_size: NA
cdr3_nt: TGTGCCAGCAGGGCGTCTAGCCGGGAGACCCAGTACTTC
cdr3_aa: CASRASSRETQYF

v_call: TRBV27
d_call: NA
j_call: TRBJ1-4
clone_size: NA
cdr3_nt: TGTGCCAGCGGAAGGGACTTGCTGGGTAATGAAAAACTGTTTTTT
cdr3_aa: CASGRDLLGNEKLFF

v_call: TRBV7-8
d_call: NA
j_call: TRBJ2-3
clone_size: NA
cdr3_nt: TGTGCCAGCAGCGCGAACGGCCACACAGATACGCAGTATTTT
cdr3_aa: CASSANGHTDTQYF

v_call: TRBV28
d_call: TRBD2
j_call: TRBJ2-1
clone_size: once
cdr3_nt: TGTGCCAGCAGCGACCAGCGGGGGTACACATACAATGAGCAGTTCTTC
cdr3_aa: CASSDQRGYTYNEQFF

v_call: TRBV29-1
d_call: NA
j_call: TRBJ2-5
clone_size: NA
cdr3_nt: TGCAGCGTTGCCGTACAATTGGTGGAGACCCAGTACTTC
cdr3_aa: CSVAVQLVETQYF

v_call: TRBV5-1
d_call: TRBD1
j_call: TRBJ1-4
clone_size: few
cdr3_nt: TGCGCCAGCAGCTCTACAGGGGTGGGCGAAAAACTGTTTTTT
cdr3_aa: CASSSTGVGEKLFF

v_call: TRBV20-1
d_call: NA
j_call: TRBJ2-1
clone_size: few
cdr3_nt: TGCAGTGCCCGGACTCAAAATTCCTACAATGAGCAGTTCTTC
cdr3_aa: CSARTQNSYNEQFF

v_call: TRBV10-2
d_call: NA
j_call: TRBJ2-5
clone_size: NA
cdr3_nt: TGCGCCAGCATGGGGATAATCTGGGGAGAGACCCAGTACTTC
cdr3_aa: CASMGIIWGETQYF

v_call: TRBV6-2/TRBV6-3
d_call: NA
j_call: TRBJ2-3
clone_size: few
cdr3_nt: TGTGCCAGCAGTTACTTCACCCGGTCGGGAGATACGCAGTATTTT
cdr3_aa: CASSYFTRSGDTQYF

v_call: TRBV4-1
d_call: TRBD2
j_call: TRBJ2-3
clone_size: few
cdr3_nt: TGCGCCAGCAGCCTCGAGGGAGGGCCGAGTACAGATACGCAGTATTTT
cdr3_aa: CASSLEGGPSTDTQYF

v_call: TRBV20-1
d_call: TRBD2
j_call: TRBJ2-1
clone_size: NA
cdr3_nt: TGCAGTGCTAGGCGACTAGCGGGGGCCTACAATGAGCAGTTCTTC
cdr3_aa: CSARRLAGAYNEQFF

v_call: TRBV29-1
d_call: NA
j_call: TRBJ1-1
clone_size: NA
cdr3_nt: TGCAGCGTTGAGAGGACAGCGAACACTGAAGCTTTCTTT
cdr3_aa: CSVERTANTEAFF

v_call: TRBV24-1
d_call: NA
j_call: TRBJ1-4
clone_size: NA
cdr3_nt: TGTGCCACCAGTGACTCCGGACACTTTCCAGAAAAACTGTTTTTT
cdr3_aa: CATSDSGHFPEKLFF

v_call: TRBV11-2
d_call: TRBD1
j_call: TRBJ2-3
clone_size: NA
cdr3_nt: TGTGCCAGCAGCTTAATCTGGACAGGGGTGGGTACGCAGTATTTT
cdr3_aa: CASSLIWTGVGTQYF

v_call: TRBV4-1
d_call: TRBD2
j_call: TRBJ2-7
clone_size: NA
cdr3_nt: TGCGCCAGCAGCCAAGGAGCGGGAGATAACGAGCAGTACTTC
cdr3_aa: CASSQGAGDNEQYF

v_call: TRBV20-1
d_call: NA
j_call: TRBJ2-7
clone_size: NA
cdr3_nt: TGCAGTTTAGACAGCTACGAGCAGTACTTC
cdr3_aa: CSLDSYEQYF

v_call: TRBV5-1
d_call: NA
j_call: TRBJ2-3
clone_size: NA
cdr3_nt: TGCGCCAGCAGCTTGGGGCCCACTAGCACAGATACGCAGTATTTT
cdr3_aa: CASSLGPTSTDTQYF

v_call: TRBV7-9
d_call: TRBD1
j_call: TRBJ1-4
clone_size: NA
cdr3_nt: TGTGCCAGCAGCTTAGTTATCTCGGGACAGGGCGGCGAAAAACTGTTTTTT
cdr3_aa: CASSLVISGQGGEKLFF

v_call: TRBV13
d_call: TRBD1
j_call: TRBJ2-7
clone_size: NA
cdr3_nt: TGTGCCAGTAGGGGACAGAGATACGAGCAGTACTTC
cdr3_aa: CASRGQRYEQYF

v_call: TRBV20-1
d_call: NA
j_call: TRBJ1-5
clone_size: once
cdr3_nt: TGCAGTGCTAGAGATGTAGGGGCTTGGGGCAATCAGCCCCAGCATTTT
cdr3_aa: CSARDVGAWGNQPQHF

v_call: TRBV9
d_call: NA
j_call: TRBJ2-7
clone_size: NA
cdr3_nt: TGTGCCAGCAGCGTTTGGGAAGGCGAGCAGTACTTC
cdr3_aa: CASSVWEGEQYF

v_call: TRBV6-2/TRBV6-3
d_call: TRBD2
j_call: TRBJ2-7
clone_size: NA
cdr3_nt: TGTGCCAGCAGGACTAGCAGTTACTACGAGCAGTACTTC
cdr3_aa: CASRTSSYYEQYF

v_call: TRBV14
d_call: NA
j_call: TRBJ2-1
clone_size: NA
cdr3_nt: TGTGCCAGCAGCCAAGATCTTGGACCCACCTACAATGAGCAGTTCTTC
cdr3_aa: CASSQDLGPTYNEQFF

v_call: TRBV28
d_call: NA
j_call: TRBJ2-4
clone_size: NA
cdr3_nt: TGTGCCAGCAATGTAGAACAGTTGGGAAACATTCAGTACTTC
cdr3_aa: CASNVEQLGNIQYF